This TCR beta chain is from a study of blood T cell repertoires in COVID-19. Study overall: Samples of COVID-19 (acute and convalescent) were obtained from the United States, Italy and Spain. Sources were T cells, B-cell-depleted T cells, or PBMCs; the material itself was cDNA or gDNA.

The data were produced by immunoSEQ multiplex PCR, yet TCRdb's version contains in-frame clones alone and is incomplete. The sample has about 300,000 clones, roughly 86% seen once. The CDR3 contains 14 residues. The germline V gene encodes CDR1 SQVTM and CDR2 ANQGSEA. V lost 8 bases, J lost 4 bases, and 12 bases stayed unmatched. The specimen was peripheral blood. This TCR came from a man aged 65 to 85 with acute or convalescent COVID-19. The chain links TRBV29-1 to TRBJ2-5, with 8 bases lining up with TRBD2. The CDR3 DNA reads TGCAGCCACAAAATAGGACTAGCCCGAGAGACCCAGTACTTC. This codes for CSHKIGLARETQYF.